Presented here are 32 T cell receptor beta chains from one specimen sequenced in a study of human T cells and chemical hapten exposure. The time point denotes: pre-sensitization, week 0. Described treatment: therapeutic diphenylcyclopropenone sensitization with weekly scalp DPC. TCRdb re-derived calls from the RACE reads in MiXCR, one entry per CDR3 protein. The profile shows 300,000 to 450,000 distinct CDR3 sequences, 4.5% to 6% of them singletons. The specimen comprised whole blood, sampled in connection with sensitization to the hapten diphenylcyclopropenone (DPC). Receptors originate from a woman aged 50 to 60 with alopecia areata. Some clones in this sample may be carry-over from other donors' samples.

There are many counts of this clonotype. The chain has TRBV6-5 and TRBJ1-1; D remains unclear. The germline V and J ends were trimmed by 9 bases and 2 bases, with 10 bases remaining between them. The CDR3 runs 12 residues. Per germline, CDR1 MNHEY and CDR2 SVGAGI. CDR3 in DNA: TGTGCCAGTACCTCTATTAACACTGAAGCTTTCTTT. Its protein is CASTSINTEAFF.

This clonotype came up many times. The chain carries TRBV7-2 and TRBJ2-4; D might be TRBD2 (6 bases). Looked up from germline, CDR1 is SGHTA and CDR2 is FQGNSA. CDR3 size: 13 residues. The V and J ends lost 8 bases and 1 base respectively, with 9 bases between them. The CDR3 sequence is CASRGEAKNIQYF. CDR3 coding DNA: TGTGCCAGCCGCGGGGAGGCCAAAAACATTCAGTACTTC.

There are many counts of this clonotype. The rearrangement uses TRBV18 and TRBJ1-5; D remains unclear. Per germline, CDR1 KGHSH and CDR2 LQKENI. The CDR3 length is 13 residues. Trimming shortened V by 4 bases and J by 5 bases, and 9 bases separated the two germline ends. The CDR3 region has the DNA TGTGCCAGCTCACAGTTAGGACATCAGCCCCAGCATTTT. Translation gives CASSQLGHQPQHF.

This clonotype was detected many times. The chain couples TRBV27 to TRBJ1-2; 7 bases fit TRBD1. CDR3 length: 14 amino acids. The V gene's germline CDR1 is MNHEY and CDR2 SMNVEV (reference sequence). V was clipped by 7 bases and J by 0 bases; unmatched bases: 5. In DNA form, the CDR3 reads TGTGCCAGCAACCCGACAGGGACTAACTATGGCTACACCTTC. It yields the protein CASNPTGTNYGYTF.

In its sample, this clonotype was seen many times. This sequence joins TRBV7-2 and TRBJ2-3, with 13 bases identical to TRBD2. The CDR3 is 16 residues long. The V gene's germline CDR1 is SGHTA and CDR2 FQGNSA. With V trimmed by 6 bases and J by 1 base, 4 bases remained unmatched. In DNA form, the CDR3 reads TGTGCCAGCAGGGCCGGGACTAGCGGGGGCACAGATACGCAGTATTTT. The encoded protein is CASRAGTSGGTDTQYF.

This clonotype was detected many times. The CDR3 DNA follows: TGTGCCAGCAGCGCCACAGGCTACGAGCAGTACTTC. This encodes CASSATGYEQYF. The J gene is TRBJ2-7, the V gene TRBV9, with D tentatively TRBD1 (5 bases). Between the trimmed V and J ends, which lost 3 bases and 3 bases, there was a span of 7 bases. Germline lookup yields CDR1 SGDLS and CDR2 YYNGEE. This CDR3 has 12 residues.

The rearrangement uses TRBV3-1 and TRBJ1-4, with a weak D call TRBD1 (5 bases). Per the germline V gene, CDR1 is LGHDT and CDR2 is YNNKEL (reference sequence). This CDR3 spans 15 amino acids. V lost 4 bases and J 3 bases, leaving 12 bases between the germline ends. CDR3 nucleotide sequence: TGTGCCAGCAGCCGAGGCAGGGATCCTAATGAAAAACTGTTTTTT. Residues: CASSRGRDPNEKLFF.

Only a few counts were recorded for this clonotype. The V call is TRBV20-1, the J call TRBJ1-6; 10 nucleotides align to TRBD1. V was clipped by 5 bases and J by 7 bases; unmatched bases: 2. Germline V lookup: CDR1 DFQATT, CDR2 SNEGSKA (reference sequence). The CDR3 has 13 residues. CDR3 amino acids: CSAGDRGNSPLHF. CDR3 nucleotide sequence: TGCAGTGCTGGGGACAGGGGAAATTCACCCCTCCACTTT.

This clonotype was seen more than once but under ten times. CDR3 sequence (DNA): TGTGCCAGCAGTCATGGTAATCCGGGACAGGGAAATCAGCCCCAGCATTTT. Translation: CASSHGNPGQGNQPQHF. This chain links TRBV28 with TRBJ1-5, with TRBD1 matching 9 bases. This CDR3 comprises 17 residues. V was pared by 5 bases and J by 4 bases, with 12 bases of the junction left unmatched. Germline-derived CDR1 and CDR2 are MDHEN and SYDVKM. Based on the CDR3 plus reference TRBV28 and TRBJ1-5, the full variable domain is DVKVTQSSRYLVKRTGEKVFLECVQDMDHENMFWYRQDPGLGLRLIYFSYDVKMKEKGDIPEGYSVSREKKERFSLILESASTNQTSMYLCASSHGNPGQGNQPQHFGDGTRLSIL.

This clonotype was picked up a small number of times. The V gene is TRBV28, the J gene TRBJ2-2, with D possibly being TRBD1 (5 bases). CDR1 is MDHEN, CDR2 SYDVKM, per germline. This CDR3 has 18 amino acids. Trimming stripped 1 base from V and 2 bases from J, with 17 bases between. The CDR3 is CASSLSLRGAANTGELFF. The CDR3 nucleotides read TGTGCCAGCAGTTTATCCCTCCGTGGGGCAGCTAACACCGGGGAGCTGTTTTTT.

This clonotype has ten or more counts. The V call is TRBV5-8, the J call TRBJ2-1; 7 bases are a match to TRBD2. V was clipped by 1 base and J by 7 bases; unmatched bases: 8. Germline V lookup: CDR1 SGHTS, CDR2 YDEGEE. The CDR3 length is 15 residues. CDR3 coding DNA: TGTGCCAGCAGCTTGAGGTGGGAGGGGAGTAATGAGCAGTTCTTC. The encoded protein is CASSLRWEGSNEQFF. Based on the CDR3 plus reference TRBV5-8 and TRBJ2-1, the full variable domain is EAGVTQSPTHLIKTRGQQATLRCSPISGHTSVYWYQQALGLGLQFLLWYDEGEERNRGNFPPRFSGRQFPNYSSELNVNALELEDSALYLCASSLRWEGSNEQFFGPGTRLTVL.

This clonotype was picked up many times. The chain couples TRBV27 to TRBJ2-5; 8 bases align to TRBD2. Germline CDR1 MNHEY, CDR2 SMNVEV (reference sequence). The CDR3 has 16 residues. The junction had 13 bases not matched to a gene; V was cut back by 5 bases and J by 5 bases. CDR3 DNA sequence: TGTGCCAGCAGTAACATAGCGGGAAGGGTCGGGGAGACCCAGTACTTC. Its protein is CASSNIAGRVGETQYF.

This clonotype has ten or more counts. The V and J genes are TRBV7-9 and TRBJ2-5, with 10 bases aligning to TRBD2. The CDR3 extends over 16 amino acids. Germline loops: CDR1 SEHNR, CDR2 FQNEAQ (reference sequence). J was trimmed by 2 bases and V by 5 bases; bases with no gene match: 8. CDR3 region: CASSPGSSGGQETQYF. CDR3 DNA sequence: TGTGCCAGCAGCCCCGGGTCTAGCGGGGGACAAGAGACCCAGTACTTC.

This clonotype was counted at least ten times. The chain carries TRBV7-2 and TRBJ2-4; the D gene is possibly TRBD2 (6 bases). The CDR3 extends over 16 amino acids. In germline, CDR1 is SGHTA, CDR2 FQGNSA. V lost 5 bases and J 8 bases, leaving 22 bases between the germline ends. CDR3 region: CASSPRRSGVGDIQYF. CDR3 nucleotide sequence: TGTGCCAGCAGCCCCCGTCGGTCGGGGGTGGGGGACATTCAGTACTTC.

This clonotype was seen only a few times. The rearrangement uses TRBV27 and TRBJ1-1, with 7 bases that match TRBD1. Germline V gives CDR1 MNHEY, CDR2 SMNVEV (reference sequence). V was clipped by 2 bases and J by 6 bases; unmatched bases: 6. This CDR3 is built from 14 residues. In DNA, the CDR3 is TGTGCCAGCAGTTTAATCCGACAGGGAGCTGAAGCTTTCTTT. Encoded protein: CASSLIRQGAEAFF.

This clonotype was seen repeatedly, ten times or more. The rearrangement uses TRBV12-3 or TRBV12-4 and TRBJ2-1, with 14 positions matching TRBD2. The CDR3 spans 16 residues. J gave up 8 bases and V 5 bases, and 8 bases lay outside the gene matches. The CDR3 region has the DNA TGTGCCAGCAGTCCCGTGACTAGCGGGAGGGCACATGAGCAGTTCTTC. Amino acids: CASSPVTSGRAHEQFF.

The rearrangement uses TRBV6-2 or TRBV6-3 and TRBJ2-7; 9 bases are shared with TRBD1. The CDR3 is 14 amino acids. CDR1 and CDR2 (germline): MNHEY, SVGEGT. The V segment lost 6 bases and the J segment 3 bases; nucleotides outside the gene matches: 6. For the CDR3, the DNA is TGTGCCAGCAGCTGGGACAGGGAAGTCTACGAGCAGTACTTC. Translation gives CASSWDREVYEQYF.

In its sample, this clonotype was seen many times. The V call is TRBV6-2 or TRBV6-3, the J call TRBJ2-1; maybe TRBD2 (5 bases). The germline V gene encodes CDR1 MNHEY and CDR2 SVGEGT. The CDR3 contains 15 residues. Trimming stripped 2 bases from V and 2 bases from J, with 10 bases between. The CDR3 nucleotides are TGTGCCAGCAGTTACCCGGGAACGACCTACAATGAGCAGTTCTTC. Its protein is CASSYPGTTYNEQFF.

This clonotype was seen repeatedly, ten times or more. The chain is built from TRBV2 and TRBJ1-5; D gene ambiguous. CDR3 length: 15 residues. The germline V gene has CDR1 SNHLY and CDR2 FYNNEI. Trimming took off 3 bases at V and 1 base at J, with 10 bases between the two ends. Written as DNA, the CDR3 is TGTGCCAGCAGTGATGCGGGGATCAGCAATCAGCCCCAGCATTTT. This encodes CASSDAGISNQPQHF.

This clonotype was observed at least ten times. This sequence joins TRBV24-1 and TRBJ2-2; D is unresolved. V lost 1 base to trimming and J lost 7 bases, with 12 bases between them. Germline-derived CDR1 and CDR2 are KGHDR and SFDVKD. The CDR3 loop spans 15 amino acids. CDR3 DNA: TGTGCCACCAGTGATTTTGACCGCGGCGGCGGGGAGCTGTTTTTT. Encoded protein: CATSDFDRGGGELFF.

This clonotype was recorded at least ten times. The genes are TRBV3-1 and TRBJ2-1; D may be TRBD1 (5 bases). V lost 3 bases and J lost 7, with 7 bases in between. Per the germline V gene, CDR1 is LGHDT and CDR2 is YNNKEL (reference sequence). CDR3 length: 12 residues. The CDR3 region is CASSHGQNEQFF. The CDR3 nucleotides are TGTGCCAGCAGCCATGGACAAAATGAGCAGTTCTTC.

This clonotype has ten or more counts. The chain employs TRBV6-2 or TRBV6-3 and TRBJ1-1, with D tentatively TRBD1 (5 bases). V lost 4 bases and J lost 1, with 13 bases in between. The CDR3 loop spans 15 amino acids. CDR1 is MNHEY, CDR2 SVGEGT, per germline. CDR3 nucleotides: TGTGCCAGCAGTTCCATATCGACAGAGAACACTGAAGCTTTCTTT. Protein sequence: CASSSISTENTEAFF.

This clonotype was detected many times. This chain connects TRBV29-1 to TRBJ1-5; TRBD1 is a possible D gene (5 bases). The CDR3 contains 13 residues. The V end lost 4 bases, the J end lost 4 bases, and 11 bases lay between the germline ends. The germline V gene encodes CDR1 SQVTM and CDR2 ANQGSEA. For the CDR3, the DNA is TGCAGCGTTGTAGGGGCGGGAAATCAGCCCCAGCATTTT. The encoded protein is CSVVGAGNQPQHF.

This clonotype was found many times. This sequence joins TRBV10-3 and TRBJ2-3; D is unclear. CDR1 and CDR2 (germline): ENHRY, SYGVKD. The CDR3 totals 13 residues. Trimming shortened V by 0 bases and J by 6 bases, and 7 bases separated the two germline ends. CDR3 amino acids: CAISESLGDTQYF. The CDR3 DNA follows: TGTGCCATCAGTGAGTCCCTTGGGGATACGCAGTATTTT.

This clonotype was recorded a few times. The chain couples TRBV29-1 to TRBJ2-5; perhaps TRBD2 as D (6 bases). This CDR3 is 13 amino acids long. CDR1 is SQVTM, CDR2 ANQGSEA, per germline. Deletions cut 6 bases from V and 2 bases from J, with 13 bases between. The CDR3 loop reads CSVGEDYQETQYF. The CDR3 region has the DNA TGCAGCGTCGGAGAGGACTATCAAGAGACCCAGTACTTC.

This clonotype has a count of ten or more. Germline and junction disagree at one end, which may indicate a read error. The chain is built from TRBV7-8 and TRBJ1-1; a weak D match, TRBD1 (5 bases). Germline lookup yields CDR1 SGHVS and CDR2 FQNEAQ. The CDR3 is 12 residues long. This CDR3 reads CASSLVEPGLMF. The DNA for the CDR3 is TGTGCCAGCAGCTTAGTCGAGCCAGGGCTGATGTTT.

This clonotype was picked up many times. This chain links TRBV2 with TRBJ2-4; 7 positions match TRBD1. CDR1 and CDR2 (germline): SNHLY, FYNNEI. V gave up 5 bases and J gave up 1 base; unmatched junction bases: 8. CDR3 length equals 16 residues. The CDR3 region has the DNA TGTGCCAGCAGTCCAGAGGGGGCCTCGGCCAAAAACATTCAGTACTTC. The encoded protein is CASSPEGASAKNIQYF.

This clonotype was detected ten times or more. The chain employs TRBV21-1 and TRBJ2-4; the tabulated D call, TRBD2, remains unverified against the DNA. TRBV21-1 constitutes a pseudogene. The CDR3 loop spans 16 amino acids. The CDR3 DNA sequence: TGTGCCAGCACCTCTGGGGCCCGGCGGGCCAAAAACATTCAGTACTTC. Its protein product is CASTSGARRAKNIQYF.

The chain employs TRBV7-2 and TRBJ2-1; D gene uncertain. The CDR3 loop spans 15 amino acids. V was trimmed by 8 bases and J by 4 bases, leaving 18 bases between them. From germline, CDR1 is SGHTA and CDR2 FQGNSA. For the CDR3, the DNA is TGTGCCAGCGAGAAACCAGGCCTTCTTTACAATGAGCAGTTCTTC. This translates into CASEKPGLLYNEQFF.

In its sample, this clonotype was seen a few times. The chain carries TRBV27 and TRBJ2-7; TRBD1 aligns across 9 bases. Trimming at V came to 5 bases and at J to 7 bases, leaving 9 bases not matched to a gene. Germline-derived CDR1 and CDR2 are MNHEY and SMNVEV (reference sequence). This CDR3 region has 14 residues. CDR3 in DNA: TGTGCCAGCAGTCCGTCCGGGACAGGGCGGGAGCAGTACTTC. Translated: CASSPSGTGREQYF.

Only a few counts were recorded for this clonotype. This rearrangement joins TRBV29-1 to TRBJ2-7; D unclear. Looked up from germline, CDR1 is SQVTM and CDR2 is ANQGSEA. The CDR3 runs 12 residues. V was shortened by 2 bases and J by 2 bases, with 7 bases between the two germline ends. CDR3 sequence reads: CSVELAAYEQYF. The CDR3 DNA follows: TGCAGCGTTGAATTGGCCGCCTACGAGCAGTACTTC.

This clonotype has only a few counts. The chain is built from TRBV18 and TRBJ1-3; 7 bases agree with TRBD1. Germline CDR1 reads KGHSH; CDR2 reads LQKENI. There are 14 residues in the CDR3. Trimming removed 3 bases from V and 6 bases from J; junction bases left unmatched: 5. The DNA for the CDR3 is TGTGCCAGCTCACCCCAAACAGGGGAAAACACCATATATTTT. Protein sequence: CASSPQTGENTIYF.